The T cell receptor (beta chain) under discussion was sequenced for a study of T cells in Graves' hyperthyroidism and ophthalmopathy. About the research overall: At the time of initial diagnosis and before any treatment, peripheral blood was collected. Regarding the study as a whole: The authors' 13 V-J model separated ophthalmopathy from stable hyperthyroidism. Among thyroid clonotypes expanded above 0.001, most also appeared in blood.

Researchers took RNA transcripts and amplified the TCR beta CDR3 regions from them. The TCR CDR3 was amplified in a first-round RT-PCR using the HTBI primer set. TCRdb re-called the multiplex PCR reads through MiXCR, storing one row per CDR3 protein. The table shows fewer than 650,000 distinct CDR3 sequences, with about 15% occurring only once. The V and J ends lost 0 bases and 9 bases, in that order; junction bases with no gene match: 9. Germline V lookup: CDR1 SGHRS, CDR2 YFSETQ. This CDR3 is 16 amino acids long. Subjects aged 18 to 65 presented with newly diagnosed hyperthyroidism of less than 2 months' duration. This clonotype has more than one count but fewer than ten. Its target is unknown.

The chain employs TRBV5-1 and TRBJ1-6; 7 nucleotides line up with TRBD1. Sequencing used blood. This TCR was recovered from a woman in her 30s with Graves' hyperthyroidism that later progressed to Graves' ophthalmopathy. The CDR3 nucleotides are TGCGCCAGCAGCTTGGGAGAGACAGGGTTGATTTCACCCCTCCACTTT. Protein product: CASSLGETGLISPLHF. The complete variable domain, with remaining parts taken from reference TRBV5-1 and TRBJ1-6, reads KAGVTQTPRYLIKTRGQQVTLSCSPISGHRSVSWYQQTPGQGLQFLFEYFSETQRNKGNFPGRFSGRQFSNSRSEMNVSTLELGDSALYLCASSLGETGLISPLHFGNGTRLTVT.